Listed here is a single TCR beta chain. This sample was taken from a study of long-term antiretroviral therapy in people with HIV. The CDR3 loop spans 16 amino acids. The ends were cut back, 1 base at V and 4 bases at J, with 17 bases in the middle. CDR1 and CDR2 (germline): SGHRS, YFSETQ. immunoSEQ v3.0 was run at survey level. TCRdb's table, derived via immunoSEQ multiplex PCR, lists solely in-frame clones and lacks some. Of around 29,000 clones in the sample, around 89% are singletons; the top ten hold approximately 8%. V is TRBV5-1 and J is TRBJ2-5, with TRBD2 as a possible D gene (7 bases). Sequencing was performed on unsorted PBMCs, taken 3.2 years before starting antiretroviral therapy. This TCR was sampled from a man aged 50-59 years with HIV. Here the CDR3 DNA reads TGCGCCAGCAGCTTGCCTGGGGGGGGCCGATCAGAGACCCAGTACTTC. This sequence encodes CASSLPGGGRSETQYF.